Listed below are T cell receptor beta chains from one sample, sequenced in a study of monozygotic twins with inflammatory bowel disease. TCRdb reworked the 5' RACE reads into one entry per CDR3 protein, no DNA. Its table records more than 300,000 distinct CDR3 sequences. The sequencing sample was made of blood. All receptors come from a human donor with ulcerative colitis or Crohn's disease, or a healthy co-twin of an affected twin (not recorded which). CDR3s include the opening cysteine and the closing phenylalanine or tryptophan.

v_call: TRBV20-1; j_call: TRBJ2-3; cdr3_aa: CSASGDSTDTQYF
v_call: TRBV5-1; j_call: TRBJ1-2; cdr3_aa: CASSLDRGGYTF
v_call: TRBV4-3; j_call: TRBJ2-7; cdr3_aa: CASSQDSTGTGYEQYF
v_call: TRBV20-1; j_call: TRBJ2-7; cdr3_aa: CSAREGQVIPYEQYF
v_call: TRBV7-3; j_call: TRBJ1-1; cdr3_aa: CASSRQTGGTEAFF
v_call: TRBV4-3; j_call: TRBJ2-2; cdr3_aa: CASSQDSRAQANTGELFF
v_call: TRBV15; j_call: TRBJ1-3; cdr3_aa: CATSRDRDSGNTIYF
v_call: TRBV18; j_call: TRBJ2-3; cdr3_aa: CASSQWDRVPSDTQYF
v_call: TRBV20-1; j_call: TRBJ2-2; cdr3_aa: CSARVTGDGELFF
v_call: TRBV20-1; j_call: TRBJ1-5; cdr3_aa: CSARRVREPQHF